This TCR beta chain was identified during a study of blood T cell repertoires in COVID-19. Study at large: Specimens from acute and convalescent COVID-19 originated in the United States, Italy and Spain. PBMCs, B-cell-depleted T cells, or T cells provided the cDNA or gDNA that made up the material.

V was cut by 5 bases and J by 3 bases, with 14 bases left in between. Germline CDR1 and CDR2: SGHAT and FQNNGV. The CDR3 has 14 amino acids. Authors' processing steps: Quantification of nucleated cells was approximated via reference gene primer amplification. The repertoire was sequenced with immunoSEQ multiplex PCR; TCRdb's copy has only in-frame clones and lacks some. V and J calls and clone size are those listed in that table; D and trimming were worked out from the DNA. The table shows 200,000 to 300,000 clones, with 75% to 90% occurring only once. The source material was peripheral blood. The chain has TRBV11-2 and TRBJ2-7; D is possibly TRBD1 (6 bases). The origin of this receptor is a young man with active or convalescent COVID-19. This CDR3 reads CASSRMTGLYEQYF. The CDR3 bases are TGTGCCAGCAGCCGGATGACAGGCCTCTACGAGCAGTACTTC.